Listed below are T cell receptor beta chains from one sample, sequenced in a study of cytomegalovirus exposure and HLA in healthy donors. Some clones are missing from TCRdb's copy, which holds only in-frame ones; the method was immunoSEQ multiplex PCR. Among about 160,000 clones listed, 75% to 85% were seen once. Sequenced sample: PBMCs. The receptors were sampled from a middle-aged man in good health and CMV-seropositive. CDR3s include the opening cysteine and the closing phenylalanine or tryptophan. The D gene is left open where the match is weak. Clone size is shown for a subset of rows, as once, few, many or a class of expanded clone.

v_gene: TRBV7-2
d_gene: TRBD2
j_gene: TRBJ2-3
abundance: -
CDR3aa: CASSEGLAGTDTQYF
CDR3nt: TGTGCCAGCAGCGAGGGACTAGCGGGGACAGATACGCAGTATTTT

v_gene: TRBV9
d_gene: -
j_gene: TRBJ2-1
abundance: -
CDR3aa: CASSVVGSGKVNNEQFF
CDR3nt: TGTGCCAGCAGCGTAGTAGGATCAGGGAAGGTCAACAATGAGCAGTTCTTC

v_gene: TRBV29-1
d_gene: -
j_gene: TRBJ1-3
abundance: -
CDR3aa: CSVEETDGNTIYF
CDR3nt: TGCAGCGTTGAAGAGACCGACGGGAACACCATATATTTT

v_gene: TRBV5-6
d_gene: -
j_gene: TRBJ1-1
abundance: -
CDR3aa: CASSLERGGGSTEAFF
CDR3nt: TGTGCCAGCAGCTTGGAACGGGGGGGAGGATCCACTGAAGCTTTCTTT

v_gene: TRBV5-5
d_gene: TRBD1
j_gene: TRBJ1-2
abundance: -
CDR3aa: CASSSQDRVVRYGYTF
CDR3nt: TGTGCCAGCAGTAGCCAGGACAGGGTCGTTCGGTATGGCTACACCTTC

v_gene: TRBV28
d_gene: TRBD2
j_gene: TRBJ2-1
abundance: -
CDR3aa: CASSSIGLAGSRSSYNEQFF
CDR3nt: TGTGCCAGCAGTTCGATCGGACTAGCGGGATCTCGGAGCTCCTACAATGAGCAGTTCTTC

v_gene: TRBV6-6
d_gene: -
j_gene: TRBJ1-5
abundance: -
CDR3aa: CASSSEGQPQHF
CDR3nt: TGTGCCAGCAGCTCGGAGGGACAGCCCCAGCATTTT

v_gene: TRBV27
d_gene: -
j_gene: TRBJ1-4
abundance: -
CDR3aa: CASSRTGWEKLFF
CDR3nt: TGTGCCAGCAGTCGCACAGGGTGGGAAAAACTGTTTTTT

v_gene: TRBV5-1
d_gene: TRBD2
j_gene: TRBJ2-2
abundance: -
CDR3aa: CASSSTSGATGELFF
CDR3nt: TGCGCCAGCAGCAGTACTAGCGGGGCCACCGGGGAGCTGTTTTTT

v_gene: TRBV5-4
d_gene: -
j_gene: TRBJ1-1
abundance: few
CDR3aa: CASSFWQGNTEAFF
CDR3nt: TGTGCCAGCAGCTTTTGGCAGGGGAACACTGAAGCTTTCTTT

v_gene: TRBV5-1
d_gene: TRBD1
j_gene: TRBJ2-7
abundance: -
CDR3aa: CASSLGTGGTYEQYF
CDR3nt: TGCGCCAGCAGCTTGGGGACAGGGGGTACCTACGAGCAGTACTTC

v_gene: TRBV7-2
d_gene: -
j_gene: TRBJ1-2
abundance: -
CDR3aa: CASSVDTTNYGYTF
CDR3nt: TGTGCCAGCAGCGTCGATACTACTAACTATGGCTACACCTTC

v_gene: TRBV27
d_gene: -
j_gene: TRBJ2-4
abundance: -
CDR3aa: CARRKHLRGEVKNIQYF
CDR3nt: TGTGCCAGAAGAAAACACCTCAGGGGGGAGGTCAAAAACATTCAGTACTTC

v_gene: TRBV2
d_gene: TRBD1
j_gene: TRBJ1-2
abundance: -
CDR3aa: CASTPDFLGTGHYGYTF
CDR3nt: TGTGCCAGCACCCCCGATTTTTTGGGGACAGGGCACTATGGCTACACCTTC

v_gene: TRBV18
d_gene: -
j_gene: TRBJ2-7
abundance: -
CDR3aa: CASSLRDTYEQYF
CDR3nt: TGTGCCAGCTCACTACGGGACACCTACGAGCAGTACTTC

v_gene: TRBV27
d_gene: TRBD1
j_gene: TRBJ1-2
abundance: -
CDR3aa: CASTGQGSVHGYTF
CDR3nt: TGTGCCAGCACCGGACAGGGCTCTGTGCATGGCTACACCTTC

v_gene: TRBV27
d_gene: -
j_gene: TRBJ2-3
abundance: -
CDR3aa: CASSLFGSPWYF
CDR3nt: TGTGCCAGCAGTTTATTTGGCTCCCCGTGGTATTTT